This paragraph reports one TCR beta chain. This sample includes further DNA sequences coding for the same CDR3. The data derive from a study of blood T cell repertoires in COVID-19. Study-level information: T cells, B-cell-depleted T cells, or PBMCs supplied cDNA or gDNA.

The germline CDR1 and CDR2 sequences are SNHLY and FYNNEI. This CDR3 contains 15 residues. V shed 6 bases and J shed 0 bases, with 12 bases lying between them. Assay used: immunoSEQ multiplex PCR; TCRdb lists only in-frame clones, some missing. The sample lists roughly 170,000 clones, roughly 80% occurring once. The receptor's source is a human donor in a cohort sampled during active COVID-19. The sample consisted of peripheral blood. The V and J genes are TRBV2 and TRBJ1-5, with a possible D match to TRBD1 (6 bases). CDR3 sequence: CASSKGQYSNQPQHF. CDR3 nucleotide sequence: TGTGCCAGCAGCAAAGGACAGTATAGCAATCAGCCCCAGCATTTT.